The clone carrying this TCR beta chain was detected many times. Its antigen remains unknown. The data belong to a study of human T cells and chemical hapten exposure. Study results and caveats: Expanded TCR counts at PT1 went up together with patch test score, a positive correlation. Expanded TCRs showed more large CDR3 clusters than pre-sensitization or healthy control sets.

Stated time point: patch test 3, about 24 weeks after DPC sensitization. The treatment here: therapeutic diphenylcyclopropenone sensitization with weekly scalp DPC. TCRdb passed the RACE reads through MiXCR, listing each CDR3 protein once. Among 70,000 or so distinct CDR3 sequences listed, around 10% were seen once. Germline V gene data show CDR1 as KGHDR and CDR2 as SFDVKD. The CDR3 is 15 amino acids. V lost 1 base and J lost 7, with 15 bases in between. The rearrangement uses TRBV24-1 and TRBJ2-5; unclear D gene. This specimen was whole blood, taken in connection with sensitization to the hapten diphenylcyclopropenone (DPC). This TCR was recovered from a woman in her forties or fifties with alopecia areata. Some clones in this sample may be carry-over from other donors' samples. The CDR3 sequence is CATSDLGPQYGTQYF. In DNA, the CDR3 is TGTGCCACCAGTGATTTAGGGCCCCAATACGGGACCCAGTACTTC.